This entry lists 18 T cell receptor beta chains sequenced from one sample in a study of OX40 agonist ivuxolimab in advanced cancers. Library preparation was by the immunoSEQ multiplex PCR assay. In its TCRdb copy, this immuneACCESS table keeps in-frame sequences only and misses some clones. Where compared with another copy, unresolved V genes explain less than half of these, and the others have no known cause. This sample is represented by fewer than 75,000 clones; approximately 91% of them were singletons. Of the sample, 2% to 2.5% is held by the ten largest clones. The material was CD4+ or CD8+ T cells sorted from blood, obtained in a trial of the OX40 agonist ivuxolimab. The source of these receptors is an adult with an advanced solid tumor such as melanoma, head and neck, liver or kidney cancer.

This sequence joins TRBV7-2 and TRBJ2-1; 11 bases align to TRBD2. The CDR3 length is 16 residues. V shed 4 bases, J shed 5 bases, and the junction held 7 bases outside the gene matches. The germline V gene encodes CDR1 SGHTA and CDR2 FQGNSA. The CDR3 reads CASSSQLAGGDNEQFF. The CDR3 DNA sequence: TGTGCCAGCAGCTCCCAGCTAGCGGGGGGAGACAATGAGCAGTTCTTC.

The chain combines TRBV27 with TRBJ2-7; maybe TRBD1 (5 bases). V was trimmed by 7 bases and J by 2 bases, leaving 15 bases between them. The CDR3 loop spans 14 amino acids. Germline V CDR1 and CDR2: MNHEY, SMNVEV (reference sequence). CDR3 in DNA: TGTGCCAGCACCTCACCTAGGGGTACCTACGAGCAGTACTTC. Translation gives CASTSPRGTYEQYF.

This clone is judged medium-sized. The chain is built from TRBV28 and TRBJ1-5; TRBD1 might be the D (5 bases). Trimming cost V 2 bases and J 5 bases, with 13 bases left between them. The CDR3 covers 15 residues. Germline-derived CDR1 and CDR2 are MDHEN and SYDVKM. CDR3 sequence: CASSLTGTLYQPQHF. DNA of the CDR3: TGTGCCAGCAGTTTAACCGGGACCCTCTATCAGCCCCAGCATTTT. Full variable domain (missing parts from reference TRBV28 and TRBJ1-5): DVKVTQSSRYLVKRTGEKVFLECVQDMDHENMFWYRQDPGLGLRLIYFSYDVKMKEKGDIPEGYSVSREKKERFSLILESASTNQTSMYLCASSLTGTLYQPQHFGDGTRLSIL.

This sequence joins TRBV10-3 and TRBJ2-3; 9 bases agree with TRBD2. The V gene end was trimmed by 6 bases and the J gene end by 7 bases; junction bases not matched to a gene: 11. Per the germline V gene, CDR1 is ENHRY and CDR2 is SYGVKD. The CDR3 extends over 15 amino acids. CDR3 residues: CAISSNSGSSNTQYF. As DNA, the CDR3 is TGTGCCATCAGCTCAAATAGCGGGAGTTCCAATACGCAGTATTTT.

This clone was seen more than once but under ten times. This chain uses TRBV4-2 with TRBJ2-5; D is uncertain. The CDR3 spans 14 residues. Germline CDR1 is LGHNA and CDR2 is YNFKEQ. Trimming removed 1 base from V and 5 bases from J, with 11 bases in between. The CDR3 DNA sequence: TGTGCCAGCAGCCAAGGTCGAGGTAGGGAGACCCAGTACTTC. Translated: CASSQGRGRETQYF.

The CDR3 coding sequence is TGTGCCAGCTCATTTTTTGATCCTGGAATAGAGAACACTGAAGCTTTCTTT. Its protein is CASSFFDPGIENTEAFF. The chain links TRBV18 to TRBJ1-1; D is unclear. The CDR3 length is 17 residues. Deletions cut 5 bases from V and 1 base from J, with 20 bases between. Germline V gives CDR1 KGHSH, CDR2 LQKENI.

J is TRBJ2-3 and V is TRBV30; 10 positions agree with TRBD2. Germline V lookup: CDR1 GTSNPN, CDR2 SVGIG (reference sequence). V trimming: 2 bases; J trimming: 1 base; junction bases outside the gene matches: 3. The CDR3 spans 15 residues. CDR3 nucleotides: TGTGCCTGGAGTCCCGGGACTAGCGGCACAGATACGCAGTATTTT. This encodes CAWSPGTSGTDTQYF.

CDR3 DNA sequence: TGTGCCAGAAGCTTGGGGATGAGGCAGGGCCACGGGTCCTACGAGCAGTACTTC. This codes for CARSLGMRQGHGSYEQYF. The chain employs TRBV5-3 and TRBJ2-7, with a possible D match to TRBD1 (5 bases). TRBV5-3 is filed as an ORF, its function uncertain. This CDR3 spans 18 amino acids. Trimming stripped 0 bases from V and 1 base from J, with 20 bases between.

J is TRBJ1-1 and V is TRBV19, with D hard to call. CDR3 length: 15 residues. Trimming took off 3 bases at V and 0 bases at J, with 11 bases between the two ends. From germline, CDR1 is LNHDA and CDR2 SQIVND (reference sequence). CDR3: CASSMRRGMNTEAFF. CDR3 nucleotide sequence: TGTGCCAGTAGTATGAGGCGAGGGATGAACACTGAAGCTTTCTTT. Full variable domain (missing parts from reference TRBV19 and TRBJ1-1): DGGITQSPKYLFRKEGQNVTLSCEQNLNHDAMYWYRQDPGQGLRLIYYSQIVNDFQKGDIAEGYSVSREKKESFPLTVTSAQKNPTAFYLCASSMRRGMNTEAFFGQGTRLTVV.

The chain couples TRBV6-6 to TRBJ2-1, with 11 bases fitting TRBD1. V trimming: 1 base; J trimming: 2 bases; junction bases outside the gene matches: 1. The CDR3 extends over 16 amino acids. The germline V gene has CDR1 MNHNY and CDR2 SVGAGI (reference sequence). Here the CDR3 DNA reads TGTGCCAGCAGTTACTTGGACAGGGGGCCCTACAATGAGCAGTTCTTC. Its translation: CASSYLDRGPYNEQFF.

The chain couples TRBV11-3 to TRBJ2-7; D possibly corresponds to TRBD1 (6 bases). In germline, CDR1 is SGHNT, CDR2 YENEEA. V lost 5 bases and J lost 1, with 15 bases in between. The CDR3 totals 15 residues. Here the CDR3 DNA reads TGTGCCAGCAGCCCCTCCTGGGACATTTCCTACGAGCAGTACTTC. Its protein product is CASSPSWDISYEQYF. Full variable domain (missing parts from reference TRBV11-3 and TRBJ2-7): EAGVVQSPRYKIIEKKQPVAFWCNPISGHNTLYWYLQNLGQGPELLIRYENEEAVDDSQLPKDRFSAERLKGVDSTLKIQPAELGDSAVYLCASSPSWDISYEQYFGPGTRLTVT.

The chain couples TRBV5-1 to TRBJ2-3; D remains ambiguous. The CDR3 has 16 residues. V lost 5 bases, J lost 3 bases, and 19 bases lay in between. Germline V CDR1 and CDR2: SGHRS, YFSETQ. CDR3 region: CASSLSGGKGTDTQYF. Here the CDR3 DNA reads TGCGCCAGCAGTCTTTCCGGCGGCAAGGGTACAGATACGCAGTATTTT.

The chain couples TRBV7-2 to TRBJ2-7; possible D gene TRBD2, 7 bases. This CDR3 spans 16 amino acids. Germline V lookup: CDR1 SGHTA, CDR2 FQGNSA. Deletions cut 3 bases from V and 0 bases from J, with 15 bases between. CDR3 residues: CASSFLGGGSSYEQYF. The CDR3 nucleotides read TGTGCCAGCAGCTTTCTGGGAGGGGGGAGCTCCTACGAGCAGTACTTC.

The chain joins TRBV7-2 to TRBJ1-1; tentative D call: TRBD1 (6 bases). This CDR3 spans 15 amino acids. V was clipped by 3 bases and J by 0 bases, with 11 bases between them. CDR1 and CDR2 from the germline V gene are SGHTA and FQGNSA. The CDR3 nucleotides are TGTGCCAGCAGCTTTACCGGGGGCATGAACACTGAAGCTTTCTTT. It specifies CASSFTGGMNTEAFF.

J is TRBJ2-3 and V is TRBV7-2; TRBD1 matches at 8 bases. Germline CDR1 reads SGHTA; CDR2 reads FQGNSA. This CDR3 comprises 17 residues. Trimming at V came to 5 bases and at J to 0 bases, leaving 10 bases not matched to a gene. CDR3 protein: CASSLGQGALSTDTQYF. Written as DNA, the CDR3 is TGTGCCAGCAGCCTTGGACAGGGAGCCCTTAGCACAGATACGCAGTATTTT. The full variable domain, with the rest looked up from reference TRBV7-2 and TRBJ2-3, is GAGVSQSPSNKVTEKGKDVELRCDPISGHTALYWYRQSLGQGLEFLIYFQGNSAPDKSGLPSDRFSAERTGGSVSTLTIQRTQQEDSAVYLCASSLGQGALSTDTQYFGPGTRLTVL.

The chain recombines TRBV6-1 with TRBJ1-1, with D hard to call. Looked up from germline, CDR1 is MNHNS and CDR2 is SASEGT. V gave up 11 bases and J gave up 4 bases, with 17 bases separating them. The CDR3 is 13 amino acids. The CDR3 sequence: CAAKQLSSTEAFF. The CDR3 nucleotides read TGTGCCGCTAAACAGTTATCTTCCACTGAAGCTTTCTTT.

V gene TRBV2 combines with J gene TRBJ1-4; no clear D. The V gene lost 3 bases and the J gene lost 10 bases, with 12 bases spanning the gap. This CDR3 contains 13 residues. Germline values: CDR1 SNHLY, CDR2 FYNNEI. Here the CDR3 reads CASSELSPLKLFF. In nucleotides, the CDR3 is TGTGCCAGCAGTGAGCTATCGCCCCTAAAACTGTTTTTT.

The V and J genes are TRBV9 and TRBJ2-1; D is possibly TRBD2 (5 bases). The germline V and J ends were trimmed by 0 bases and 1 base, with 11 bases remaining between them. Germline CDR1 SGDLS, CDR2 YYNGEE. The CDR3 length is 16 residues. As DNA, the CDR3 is TGTGCCAGCAGCGTAGGAGGGAGAGGGTCCTACAATGAGCAGTTCTTC. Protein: CASSVGGRGSYNEQFF.